The clone carrying this T cell receptor (beta chain) appeared many times. Every sequencing run gave over 190 million TCR-beta sequences, taken from 15-18 subjects. TCRdb reanalysed the 5' RACE reads using MiXCR and keeps one entry per CDR3 protein. The profile shows about 49,000 distinct CDR3 sequences, 8% to 10% of them singletons. The time point here: longitudinal time-point 1 (baseline). The controls, all healthy individuals, were blood bank volunteers in Maryland, USA. This entry comes from a study of neurological immune-mediated disorders. Trimming took 7 bases from V and 7 from J, leaving 17 bases between them. The CDR3 is made up of 13 amino acids.

This TCR was recovered from a middle-aged woman in good health. The chain combines TRBV12-3 or TRBV12-4 with TRBJ2-7; no definite D call. Sequencing input: PBMCs. The CDR3 region has the DNA TGTGCCAGCACCCCCGGATACCTACGGGAGCAGTACTTC. This codes for CASTPGYLREQYF.